This T cell receptor beta chain derives from a study of blood T cell repertoires in COVID-19. At the level of the study: The origin of the acute and convalescent COVID-19 samples was the United States, Italy and Spain. The analysed material was cDNA or gDNA that came from T cells, B-cell-depleted T cells, or PBMCs.

Authors' data handling: Reference gene primer amplification yielded estimated nucleated cell counts. Measured with immunoSEQ multiplex PCR; TCRdb has only the in-frame clones, and not every one. That table is the source of V, J and clone size, and D and trimming were worked out from the DNA. The repertoire holds roughly 190,000 clones, with about 80% as singletons. This receptor was taken from a human donor with acute or convalescent COVID-19. The donor label of this sample is uncertain. Sequenced material: peripheral blood.

The CDR3 DNA reads TGTGCCAGCAGGGAGGGGGCGGGTGGCTACACCTTC. The encoded protein is CASREGAGGYTF. The rearrangement uses TRBV6-6 and TRBJ1-2, with TRBD1 matching over 7 bases. Germline V gene data show CDR1 as MNHNY and CDR2 as SVGAGI (reference sequence). The CDR3 spans 12 residues. Unmatched junction bases numbered 5, after V lost 6 bases and J lost 7 bases.